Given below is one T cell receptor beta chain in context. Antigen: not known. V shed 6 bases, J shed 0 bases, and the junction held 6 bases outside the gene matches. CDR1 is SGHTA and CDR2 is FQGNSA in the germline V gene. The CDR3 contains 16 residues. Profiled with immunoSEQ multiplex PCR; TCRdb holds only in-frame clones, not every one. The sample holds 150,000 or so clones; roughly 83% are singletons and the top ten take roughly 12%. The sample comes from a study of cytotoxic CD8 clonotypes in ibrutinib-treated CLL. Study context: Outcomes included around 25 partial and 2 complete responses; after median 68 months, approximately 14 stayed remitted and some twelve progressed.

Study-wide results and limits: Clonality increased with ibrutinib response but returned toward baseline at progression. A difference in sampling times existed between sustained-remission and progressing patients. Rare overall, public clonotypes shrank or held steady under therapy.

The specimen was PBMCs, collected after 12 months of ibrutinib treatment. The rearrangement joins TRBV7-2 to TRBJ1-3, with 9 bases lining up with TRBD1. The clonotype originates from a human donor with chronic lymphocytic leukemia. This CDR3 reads CASREDRGLSGNTIYF. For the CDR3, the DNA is TGTGCCAGCAGGGAGGACAGGGGACTCTCTGGAAACACCATATATTTT.